Presented here are 32 T cell receptor beta chains from one specimen sequenced in a study of cytomegalovirus exposure and HLA in healthy donors. Researchers ran the PCR with 60 Vbeta and 13 Jbeta primers. Here immunoSEQ multiplex PCR was the method, and the copy in TCRdb shows in-frame clones only, minus some. The table shows about 140,000 clones, with around 82% occurring only once. Input material: PBMCs. These receptor sequences come from a man aged 18 to 30 in good health and CMV-seropositive.

The chain's CDR3 is CASSLGQGNTEAFF. The CDR3 region has the DNA TGTGCCAGCAGTCTGGGACAGGGGAACACTGAAGCTTTCTTT. The V gene is TRBV27, the J gene TRBJ1-1; 9 nucleotides match TRBD1. The ends lost 5 bases at V and 1 base at J; junction bases unmatched: 2. Germline loops: CDR1 MNHEY, CDR2 SMNVEV (reference sequence). The CDR3 consists of 14 residues.

This clone was counted a few times. This chain joins TRBV4-1 and TRBJ2-1; 10 nucleotides match TRBD1. V dropped 4 bases and J dropped 9; count of bases not matched to a gene: 9. Germline V gives CDR1 MGHRA, CDR2 YSYEKL. The CDR3 consists of 15 residues. CDR3 sequence (DNA): TGCGCCAGCAGCCCGACAGGGGGCCCTGCTGGTGAGCAGTTCTTC. Protein product: CASSPTGGPAGEQFF.

The chain recombines TRBV7-9 with TRBJ1-3; D remains ambiguous. Germline assignment: CDR1 SEHNR and CDR2 FQNEAQ (reference sequence). This CDR3 comprises 17 residues. Trimming cost V 0 bases and J 0 bases, with 12 bases left between them. CDR3 bases: TGTGCCAGCAGCTTAGCGAGGGCGGTGAGCTCTGGAAACACCATATATTTT. Translation gives CASSLARAVSSGNTIYF.

Regarding this clone: The conserved closing phenylalanine or tryptophan is absent in this CDR3, likely reflecting a read error. The chain recombines TRBV18 with TRBJ2-7, with a possible D match to TRBD2 (6 bases). This CDR3 spans 14 amino acids. CDR1 and CDR2 from the germline V gene are KGHSH and LQKENI. Trimming cost V 5 bases and J 0 bases, with 11 bases left between them. DNA for the CDR3: TGTGCCAGCTCATGGGCGGGGAGCTCCTACGAGCAGTACCTC. As protein: CASSWAGSSYEQYL.

J is TRBJ2-7 and V is TRBV10-2; 8 bases fit TRBD1. CDR1 and CDR2 (germline): WSHSY, SAAADI. The CDR3 loop spans 15 amino acids. V gave up 5 bases and J gave up 3 bases; unmatched junction bases: 9. The CDR3 sequence: CASSQTGTGYYEQYF. The CDR3 nucleotides read TGCGCCAGCAGTCAAACCGGGACAGGATACTACGAGCAGTACTTC.

This clone was seen a few times. The chain links TRBV5-1 to TRBJ2-1, with D possibly being TRBD1 (6 bases). The germline CDR1 and CDR2 sequences are SGHRS and YFSETQ. V was shortened by 0 bases and J by 7 bases, with 11 bases between the two germline ends. The CDR3 sequence is 14 residues long. The CDR3 spells CASSLADSQNEQFF. The CDR3, as DNA: TGCGCCAGCAGCTTGGCGGACAGTCAAAATGAGCAGTTCTTC.

The chain couples TRBV28 to TRBJ2-4, with D perhaps TRBD2 (6 bases). The CDR3 sequence is 14 residues long. V was trimmed by 6 bases and J by 3 bases, leaving 12 bases between them. Germline CDR1 reads MDHEN; CDR2 reads SYDVKM. The CDR3 protein is CASSSRRGKNIQYF. The CDR3 coding sequence is TGTGCCAGCAGCTCCCGGAGGGGCAAAAACATTCAGTACTTC.

The chain uses TRBV5-5 and TRBJ1-1; no definite D call. Germline loops: CDR1 SGHKS, CDR2 YYEKEE (reference sequence). The CDR3 is 11 residues long. The germline V and J ends were trimmed by 7 bases and 1 base, with 5 bases remaining between them. The CDR3 DNA reads TGTGCCAGCGGGCAGAACACTGAAGCTTTCTTT. This gives the protein CASGQNTEAFF.

This chain joins TRBV27 and TRBJ2-5, with 7 positions matching TRBD2. Looked up from germline, CDR1 is MNHEY and CDR2 is SMNVEV (reference sequence). The J segment lost 5 bases and the V segment lost 5 bases, leaving 8 bases of the junction unmatched. The CDR3 runs 14 residues. The CDR3 bases are TGTGCCAGCAGTGGCCTCGGGGGGAGGGAGACCCAGTACTTC. It translates to CASSGLGGRETQYF.

V usage is TRBV5-6 and J usage is TRBJ2-7; 13 nucleotides align to TRBD2. Trimming at V came to 2 bases and at J to 5 bases, leaving 13 bases not matched to a gene. The length of the CDR3 is 18 residues. Germline values: CDR1 SGHDT, CDR2 YYEEEE. The CDR3 region has the DNA TGTGCCAGCAGCTTCACTAGCGGGAGGGCCAGCCCTAAGGACGAGCAGTACTTC. Amino acids: CASSFTSGRASPKDEQYF.

CDR3 coding DNA: TGTGCCAGCAGGGGGGCGGGGAACACTGAAGCTTTCTTT. Residues: CASRGAGNTEAFF. The V call is TRBV5-6, the J call TRBJ1-1; a weak D match, TRBD1 (6 bases). Germline V gene sequence: CDR1 SGHDT, CDR2 YYEEEE. V was clipped by 5 bases and J by 1 base, with 9 bases between them. The CDR3 is 13 amino acids.

The rearrangement uses TRBV2 and TRBJ1-2; D not resolved. The CDR3 has 14 amino acids. V lost 4 bases and J 0 bases, leaving 9 bases between the germline ends. CDR1 is SNHLY and CDR2 is FYNNEI in the germline V gene. CDR3: CASSAQSANYGYTF. CDR3 DNA sequence: TGTGCCAGCAGTGCACAGTCCGCTAACTATGGCTACACCTTC.

This chain joins TRBV4-1 and TRBJ1-5, with a weak D call TRBD1 (6 bases). V gave up 1 base and J gave up 4 bases, with 8 bases separating them. The CDR3 contains 14 residues. The germline V gene encodes CDR1 MGHRA and CDR2 YSYEKL. CDR3 coding DNA: TGCGCCAGCAGCCAAGCAGGGGCTAATCAGCCCCAGCATTTT. It translates to CASSQAGANQPQHF.

This clone occurred a few times. V is TRBV6-5 and J is TRBJ2-3; perhaps TRBD2 as D (6 bases). From germline, CDR1 is MNHEY and CDR2 SVGAGI. Trimming took off 2 bases at V and 4 bases at J, with 13 bases between the two ends. The CDR3 covers 15 residues. This CDR3 is CASSYRGGASDTQYF. The CDR3 DNA reads TGTGCCAGCAGTTACAGAGGCGGGGCGTCAGATACGCAGTATTTT.

The chain couples TRBV28 to TRBJ1-2; D is possibly TRBD1 (5 bases). The V and J ends lost 3 bases and 12 bases respectively, with 17 bases between them. Germline V CDR1 and CDR2: MDHEN, SYDVKM. CDR3 length: 13 amino acids. This CDR3 reads CASSFGGRRENTF. The CDR3 DNA reads as TGTGCCAGCAGTTTCGGGGGTCGGAGGGAAAACACCTTC.

The gene calls are TRBV28 and TRBJ1-2; a weak D match, TRBD1 (5 bases). Germline values: CDR1 MDHEN, CDR2 SYDVKM. This CDR3 region has 12 residues. The V end lost 8 bases, the J end lost 8 bases, and 15 bases lay between the germline ends. CDR3 coding DNA: TGTGCCAGCTTGAACAGGTCCAGGGGCTACACCTTC. As protein: CASLNRSRGYTF.

The genes are TRBV29-1 and TRBJ2-1; 10 nucleotides agree with TRBD2. CDR1 and CDR2 from the germline V gene are SQVTM and ANQGSEA. This CDR3 is built from 13 residues. V shed 7 bases and J 6 bases; nucleotides not matched to a gene: 6. The CDR3 loop reads CSAWTSGPNEQFF. CDR3 bases: TGCAGCGCATGGACTAGCGGACCCAATGAGCAGTTCTTC.

This clone was picked up a small number of times. The chain carries TRBV27 and TRBJ1-1, with D possibly TRBD1 on 5 matching bases. The germline CDR1 and CDR2 sequences are MNHEY and SMNVEV (reference sequence). Trimming removed 3 bases from V and 4 bases from J, with 18 bases in between. The length of the CDR3 is 16 residues. The CDR3 is CASSLLGTGRGTEAFF. The CDR3 nucleotides read TGTGCCAGCAGTTTGCTTGGGACGGGGAGGGGCACTGAAGCTTTCTTT.

This clone appeared a single time. The rearrangement joins TRBV28 to TRBJ1-5; 7 positions agree with TRBD1. Per the germline V gene, CDR1 is MDHEN and CDR2 is SYDVKM. The V segment lost 8 bases and the J segment 6 bases; nucleotides outside the gene matches: 13. The CDR3 has 15 residues. This chain's CDR3 is CASLTRQGRGQPQHF. Written as DNA, the CDR3 is TGTGCCAGCCTCACACGACAGGGAAGGGGTCAGCCCCAGCATTTT.

This chain connects TRBV9 to TRBJ2-1, with D possibly being TRBD2 (7 bases). Germline values: CDR1 SGDLS, CDR2 YYNGEE. This CDR3 has 16 residues. The ends were cut back, 4 bases at V and 6 bases at J, with 20 bases in the middle. CDR3 bases: TGTGCCAGCAGCCCATGGAGGGGGGGGGCGGGCAATGAGCAGTTCTTC. This gives the protein CASSPWRGGAGNEQFF.

This chain joins TRBV4-1 and TRBJ2-3; 7 positions match TRBD1. Trimming at V came to 1 base and at J to 3 bases, leaving 4 bases not matched to a gene. The CDR3 extends over 15 amino acids. The V gene's germline CDR1 is MGHRA and CDR2 YSYEKL. In nucleotides, the CDR3 is TGCGCCAGCAGCCAAGGACCAGGGGGAACAGATACGCAGTATTTT. Translated, it gives CASSQGPGGTDTQYF.

The DNA of the CDR3 is TGTGCCAGCAGGGGGACAGGACTTATTAACTATGGCTACACCTTC. Protein product: CASRGTGLINYGYTF. The chain couples TRBV6-5 to TRBJ1-2, with 8 bases identical to TRBD1. V was pared by 6 bases and J by 1 base, with 7 bases of the junction left unmatched. This CDR3 is 15 amino acids long. Germline V lookup: CDR1 MNHEY, CDR2 SVGAGI.

The genes are TRBV28 and TRBJ2-7; maybe TRBD2 (5 bases). V was trimmed by 6 bases and J by 7 bases, leaving 16 bases between them. CDR3 length: 13 amino acids. Germline values: CDR1 MDHEN, CDR2 SYDVKM. This CDR3 reads CASSPSNGNEQYF. CDR3 coding DNA: TGTGCCAGCAGCCCTAGCAACGGGAATGAGCAGTACTTC.

The chain has TRBV7-9 and TRBJ1-1; 11 nucleotides line up with TRBD1. Germline V gives CDR1 SEHNR, CDR2 FQNEAQ (reference sequence). CDR3 length: 14 residues. Losses at the gene ends were 5 bases for V and 6 bases for J; bases not matched to a gene: 5. The CDR3 loop is CASSHGQGAAEAFF. The CDR3 coding sequence is TGTGCCAGCAGCCACGGACAGGGGGCTGCTGAAGCTTTCTTT.

This clone was found once. This chain links TRBV6-1 with TRBJ2-1, with 10 positions matching TRBD2. After removal of 6 bases from V and 9 bases from J, the junction contained 11 bases not matched to a gene. The germline V gene has CDR1 MNHNS and CDR2 SASEGT. The CDR3 covers 15 residues. The CDR3 nucleotides read TGTGCCAGCAGCACTACTAGCGGGGTGCCTCCTGAGCAGTTCTTC. The encoded protein is CASSTTSGVPPEQFF.

The chain uses TRBV6-5 and TRBJ1-1; D remains unclear. Per the germline V gene, CDR1 is MNHEY and CDR2 is SVGAGI. Between the trimmed V and J ends, which lost 6 bases and 1 base, there was a span of 9 bases. This CDR3 spans 13 amino acids. This CDR3 reads CASSVGGNTEAFF. The CDR3 coding sequence is TGTGCCAGCAGCGTCGGAGGGAACACTGAAGCTTTCTTT.

This sequence joins TRBV5-1 and TRBJ1-1; D ambiguous. Germline V CDR1 and CDR2: SGHRS, YFSETQ. V was clipped by 0 bases and J by 1 base, with 7 bases between them. The CDR3 sequence is 14 residues long. The CDR3 bases are TGCGCCAGCAGCTTGGAGGCAGGGAACACTGAAGCTTTCTTT. The encoded protein is CASSLEAGNTEAFF. Together with reference TRBV5-1 and TRBJ1-1, the CDR3 gives the full variable domain: KAGVTQTPRYLIKTRGQQVTLSCSPISGHRSVSWYQQTPGQGLQFLFEYFSETQRNKGNFPGRFSGRQFSNSRSEMNVSTLELGDSALYLCASSLEAGNTEAFFGQGTRLTVV.

The chain carries TRBV9 and TRBJ1-1; tentatively, D is TRBD1 (5 bases). Looked up from germline, CDR1 is SGDLS and CDR2 is YYNGEE. The CDR3 spans 13 residues. Deletions cut 4 bases from V and 2 bases from J, with 9 bases between. DNA of the CDR3: TGTGCCAGCAGCATAGACAGTAACACTGAAGCTTTCTTT. Translating it yields CASSIDSNTEAFF.

The V and J genes are TRBV5-6 and TRBJ2-5, with 7 bases matching TRBD1. The CDR3 covers 14 residues. With 0 bases clipped from V and 4 bases from J, the junction kept 3 bases outside the gene matches. Germline assignment: CDR1 SGHDT and CDR2 YYEEEE. CDR3 bases: TGTGCCAGCAGCTTGGCCGGGGACAGAGAGACCCAGTACTTC. It yields the protein CASSLAGDRETQYF.

The genes are TRBV7-9 and TRBJ2-3; TRBD1 matches 9 bases. In germline, CDR1 is SEHNR, CDR2 FQNEAQ (reference sequence). The V and J ends lost 10 bases and 6 bases, in that order; junction bases with no gene match: 8. CDR3 length equals 13 residues. The CDR3 coding sequence is TGTGCCAAGGTTAAGGACAGGGGTGATACGCAGTATTTT. Translated: CAKVKDRGDTQYF.

The J gene is TRBJ2-7, the V gene TRBV5-4; the D gene is possibly TRBD1 (6 bases). V was shortened by 5 bases and J by 2 bases, with 20 bases between the two germline ends. The CDR3 covers 16 residues. Germline V CDR1 and CDR2: SGHNT, YYREEE (reference sequence). The CDR3 here is CASSHPGERAPYEQYF. DNA for the CDR3: TGTGCCAGCAGTCATCCAGGGGAGAGGGCCCCCTACGAGCAGTACTTC.

This clone was counted once. The chain carries TRBV19 and TRBJ2-2, with 10 bases aligning to TRBD2. V was clipped by 0 bases and J by 6 bases; unmatched bases: 7. The CDR3 covers 17 residues. The V gene's germline CDR1 is LNHDA and CDR2 SQIVND (reference sequence). The chain's CDR3 is CASSIDLAGVIAGELFF. CDR3 coding DNA: TGTGCCAGTAGTATAGATCTAGCGGGAGTTATCGCCGGGGAGCTGTTTTTT. The full variable domain, rest sourced from reference TRBV19 and TRBJ2-2, is DGGITQSPKYLFRKEGQNVTLSCEQNLNHDAMYWYRQDPGQGLRLIYYSQIVNDFQKGDIAEGYSVSREKKESFPLTVTSAQKNPTAFYLCASSIDLAGVIAGELFFGEGSRLTVL.